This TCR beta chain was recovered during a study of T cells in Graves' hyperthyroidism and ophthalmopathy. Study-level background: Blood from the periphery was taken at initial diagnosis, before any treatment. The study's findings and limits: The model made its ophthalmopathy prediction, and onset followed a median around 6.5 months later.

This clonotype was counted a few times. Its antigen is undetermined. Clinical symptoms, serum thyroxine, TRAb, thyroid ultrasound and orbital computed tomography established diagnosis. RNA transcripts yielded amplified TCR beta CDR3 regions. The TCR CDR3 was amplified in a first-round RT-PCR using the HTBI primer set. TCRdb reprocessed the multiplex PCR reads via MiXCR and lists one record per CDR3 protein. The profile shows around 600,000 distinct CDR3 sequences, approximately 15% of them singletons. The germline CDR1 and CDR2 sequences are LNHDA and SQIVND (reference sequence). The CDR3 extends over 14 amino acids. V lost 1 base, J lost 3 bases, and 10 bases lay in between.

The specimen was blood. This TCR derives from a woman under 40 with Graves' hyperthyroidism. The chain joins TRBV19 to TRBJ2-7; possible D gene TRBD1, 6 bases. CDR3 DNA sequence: TGTGCCAGTAGTATAGCGGGACAAGACTACGAGCAGTACTTC. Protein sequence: CASSIAGQDYEQYF.